This record concerns one T cell receptor beta chain sequence. Antigen unknown. This entry is derived from a study of CD8 T cells in Susac syndrome. Reverse transcription of roughly 0.5 to 1 ug RNA used random hexamers. Amplification of TCR beta CDR3 spanned 54 Vbeta and 13 Jbeta via immunoSEQ multiplex PCR. Each CDR3 protein is one row after TCRdb ran MiXCR on the immunoSEQ multiplex PCR reads. This table holds around 280,000 distinct CDR3 sequences, more than 75% found once. The CDR3 totals 13 residues. V was shortened by 1 base and J by 1 base, with 4 bases between the two germline ends. Germline V lookup: CDR1 LNHNV, CDR2 YYDKDF (reference sequence). Study results and caveats: It was acknowledged in the study that the number of individuals who were included in its TCR sequencing and HLA analysis was relatively small.

The J gene is TRBJ1-1, the V gene TRBV15; no firm D call. Sequencing was performed on CD8+ T cells from PBMCs. The TCR comes from a human donor with multiple sclerosis. The CDR3 sequence: CATSRVKNTEAFF. The CDR3 DNA reads TGTGCCACCAGCAGAGTGAAGAACACTGAAGCTTTCTTT.